These T cell receptor beta chains were read from a single sample in a study of T cell responses to AZD1222 COVID-19 vaccine. The method was immunoSEQ multiplex PCR; TCRdb's version includes in-frame clones alone and lacks a portion of them. The profile covers some 180,000 clones, with approximately 94% appearing a single time and around 1.6% taken by the ten largest. This material consisted of peripheral blood, taken 28 days after the second AZD1222 dose. These receptor sequences come from an adult who received the AZD1222 COVID-19 vaccine. Both conserved end residues are part of each CDR3. D genes are given only for firm matches. Expanded clones get a size class; other rows say once, few or many, or leave the size out.

NA,NA,TRBJ2-7,TRBV2,TGTGCCAGCACTGGACACCGGTACGAGCAGTACTTC,CASTGHRYEQYF
NA,NA,TRBJ2-3,TRBV11-3,TGTGCCAGCAGCTTAGTCGGGGCGACTAGCACAGATACGCAGTATTTT,CASSLVGATSTDTQYF
NA,TRBD1,TRBJ1-5,TRBV27,TGTGCCAGCAGTCCCACTTTTGTGACAGGGATAGTCGGTCAGCCCCAGCATTTT,CASSPTFVTGIVGQPQHF
NA,NA,TRBJ1-1,TRBV5-1,TGCGCCAGCAGCACCACTGGACAGAGACGGACTGAAGCTTTCTTT,CASSTTGQRRTEAFF
once,NA,TRBJ2-7,TRBV10-3,TGTGCCATCATGACGGGAAATATGGTCGAGCAGTACTTC,CAIMTGNMVEQYF
NA,NA,TRBJ1-1,TRBV6-4,TGTGCCAGCAGTGACTATCCCAACACTGAAGCTTTCTTT,CASSDYPNTEAFF
NA,NA,TRBJ2-6,TRBV4-3,TGCGCCAGCAGCCAAGATAAGGGAACCGGGGCCAACGTCCTGACTTTC,CASSQDKGTGANVLTF
NA,TRBD1,TRBJ2-1,TRBV5-1,TGCGCCAGCAGCTTGGACAGGGGGCGATACAATGAGCAGTTCTTC,CASSLDRGRYNEQFF
NA,NA,TRBJ1-2,TRBV2,TGTGCCAGCAGTGAAGCCCCCGGGACCTCGGGGGGCTATGGCTACACCTTC,CASSEAPGTSGGYGYTF
NA,NA,TRBJ1-1,TRBV28,TGTGCCAGCACGGGCCGGTATGGGAACACTGAAGCTTTCTTT,CASTGRYGNTEAFF
NA,NA,TRBJ1-1,TRBV7-2,TGTGCCAGCAGCTTATTAGAGTCCGAAGGAAGGGCTTTCTTT,CASSLLESEGRAFF
once,NA,TRBJ1-4,TRBV3-1/TRBV3-2,TGTGCCAGCAGCCGTGGAGGGGGTAGTGAAAAACTGTTTTTT,CASSRGGGSEKLFF
NA,TRBD1,TRBJ1-1,TRBV7-9,TGTGCCAGCAGCCGTCGACAGGGAGAGAACACTGAAGCTTTCTTT,CASSRRQGENTEAFF
once,TRBD1,TRBJ1-3,TRBV6-5,TGTGCCAGCAGCCGGGACAGGTACTCTGGAAACACCATATATTTT,CASSRDRYSGNTIYF
NA,NA,TRBJ2-2,TRBV5-6,TGTGCCAGCAGCTCAGGGACCGGGGAGCTGTTTTTT,CASSSGTGELFF
NA,NA,TRBJ2-1,TRBV10-1,TGCGCCAGCAGTAGTCGGACTCCCCGCTCCTACAATGAGCAGTTCTTC,CASSSRTPRSYNEQFF
NA,NA,TRBJ1-1,TRBV30,TGTGCCTGGAGTGTCCTGGTAAACACTGAAGCTTTCTTT,CAWSVLVNTEAFF
NA,NA,TRBJ2-5,TRBV6-5,TGTGCCAGCAGATATGAAAGTGGGACCCAGTACTTC,CASRYESGTQYF
NA,TRBD1,TRBJ2-7,TRBV11-3,TGTGCCAGCAGCTTAGGCGAATCCGGGACAGGGATCGACTACGAGCAGTACTTC,CASSLGESGTGIDYEQYF
NA,NA,TRBJ1-4,TRBV6-5,TGTGCCAGCAAGTACTTTTTTCCAACTAATGAAAAACTGTTTTTT,CASKYFFPTNEKLFF
NA,NA,TRBJ2-7,TRBV10-1,TGCGCCAGCAGTGCGGCAGGGGATTCCTACGAGCAGTACTTC,CASSAAGDSYEQYF
NA,TRBD1,TRBJ1-4,TRBV28,TGTGCCAGCAGTTTATGGACGACAGGGGAGGCAACTAATGAAAAACTGTTTTTT,CASSLWTTGEATNEKLFF
NA,NA,TRBJ1-5,TRBV6-2/TRBV6-3,TGTGCCAGCAGTTATGGAACGGACCCTCGGGGCAATCAGCCCCAGCATTTT,CASSYGTDPRGNQPQHF
NA,NA,TRBJ2-7,TRBV29-1,TGCAGCGTATCCCCCGCGCAGGGGTCATACGAGCAGTACTTC,CSVSPAQGSYEQYF
NA,NA,TRBJ1-2,TRBV27,TGTGCCAGCAGTTTTGGGTCAGGATCGGGCTACACCTTC,CASSFGSGSGYTF
NA,NA,TRBJ1-2,TRBV9,TGTGCCAGCAGTTACAGGGACCTGGGCTATGGCTACACCTTC,CASSYRDLGYGYTF
NA,NA,TRBJ2-5,TRBV12-3/TRBV12-4,TGTGCCAGCAGCTTAACGGGAGAGACCCAGTACTTC,CASSLTGETQYF
NA,TRBD2,TRBJ2-7,TRBV29-1,TGCAGCGTTGGGGCGTGGGGGGGTCAGGAGTACTTC,CSVGAWGGQEYF
NA,NA,TRBJ1-5,TRBV11-3,TGTGCCAGCAGCCCGGGGTTGGGGAGCAATCAGCCCCAGCATTTT,CASSPGLGSNQPQHF
NA,NA,TRBJ1-1,TRBV30,TGTGCCTGGGGACAGCGGATGAACACTGAAGCTTTCTTT,CAWGQRMNTEAFF
NA,TRBD1,TRBJ1-2,TRBV19,TGTGCCAGTAGTACATACAGGGGAAGCTACACCTTC,CASSTYRGSYTF
NA,NA,TRBJ1-3,TRBV11-3,TGTGCCAGCAGCCTTTACAATACTGGAAACACCATATATTTT,CASSLYNTGNTIYF
NA,NA,TRBJ1-4,TRBV28,TGTGCCAGCAGTCCCGGTTCGGGGTATGAAAAACTGTTTTTT,CASSPGSGYEKLFF
NA,NA,TRBJ2-1,TRBV5-1,TGCGCCAGCAGCTTGGTCGCGGGGTTCCACAATGAGCAGTTCTTC,CASSLVAGFHNEQFF
NA,TRBD1,TRBJ1-4,TRBV27,TGTGCCAGCAGCCTGGACAGGAAGAGTGAAAAACTGTTTTTT,CASSLDRKSEKLFF
NA,NA,TRBJ2-2,TRBV5-4,TGTGCCAGCAGCCCATCGAACACCGGGGAGCTGTTTTTT,CASSPSNTGELFF
NA,TRBD2,TRBJ2-5,TRBV4-3,TGCGCCAGCAGCCAAGGAATGGCGGGGGGGCCAAATGTGAAAGAGACCCAGTACTTC,CASSQGMAGGPNVKETQYF
NA,NA,TRBJ2-3,TRBV19,TGTGCCAGTAGTGTAAAACAGGGCCCAACAGATACGCAGTATTTT,CASSVKQGPTDTQYF
NA,NA,TRBJ2-7,TRBV5-6,TGTGCCAGCAGCTTGGCTGCCCATTTATGGGACTTC,CASSLAAHLWDF
NA,TRBD1,TRBJ2-5,TRBV6-5,TGTGCCAGCAGTTCCGCCGGGACAGGGGGCTCGGAGACCCAGTACTTC,CASSSAGTGGSETQYF
NA,TRBD2,TRBJ2-1,TRBV4-1,TGCGCCAGCAGCCATCTATTAAGGACTAGCGGGAATCTTGGTCGGTTCTTC,CASSHLLRTSGNLGRFF
NA,NA,TRBJ2-3,TRBV4-1,TGCGCCAGCAGCCACCCTAGCGCGACGTTCTTGAATACGCAGTATTTT,CASSHPSATFLNTQYF
NA,TRBD1,TRBJ1-1,TRBV7-3,TGTGCCAGCAGCTTAGAGCGCGTGGGGACAGGATACACTGAAGCTTTCTTT,CASSLERVGTGYTEAFF